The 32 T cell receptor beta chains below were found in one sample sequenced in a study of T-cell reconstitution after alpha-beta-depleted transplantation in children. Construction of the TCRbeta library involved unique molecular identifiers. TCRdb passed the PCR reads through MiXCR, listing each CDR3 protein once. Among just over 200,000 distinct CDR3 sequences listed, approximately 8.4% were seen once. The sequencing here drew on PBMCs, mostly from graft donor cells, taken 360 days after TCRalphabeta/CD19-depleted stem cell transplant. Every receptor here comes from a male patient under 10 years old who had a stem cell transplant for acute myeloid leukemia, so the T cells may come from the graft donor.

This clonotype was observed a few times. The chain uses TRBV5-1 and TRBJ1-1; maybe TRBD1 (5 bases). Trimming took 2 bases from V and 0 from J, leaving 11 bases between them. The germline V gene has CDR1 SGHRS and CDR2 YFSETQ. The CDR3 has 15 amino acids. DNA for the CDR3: TGCGCCAGCAGCTTCCACTGGGGGATGAACACTGAAGCTTTCTTT. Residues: CASSFHWGMNTEAFF.

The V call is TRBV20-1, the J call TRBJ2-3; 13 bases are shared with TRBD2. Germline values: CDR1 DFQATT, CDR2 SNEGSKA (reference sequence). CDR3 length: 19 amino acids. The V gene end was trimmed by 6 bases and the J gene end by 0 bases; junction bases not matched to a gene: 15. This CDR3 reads CSARTPLAGGQTSTDTQYF. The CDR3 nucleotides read TGCAGTGCCCGGACGCCACTAGCGGGGGGGCAAACTAGCACAGATACGCAGTATTTT.

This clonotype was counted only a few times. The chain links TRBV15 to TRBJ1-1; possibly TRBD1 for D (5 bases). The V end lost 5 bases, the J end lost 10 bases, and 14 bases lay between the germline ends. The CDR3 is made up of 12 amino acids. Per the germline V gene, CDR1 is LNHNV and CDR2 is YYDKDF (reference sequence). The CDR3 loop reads CATSPPRVAAFF. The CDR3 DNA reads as TGTGCCACCAGCCCGCCCAGGGTGGCAGCTTTCTTT.

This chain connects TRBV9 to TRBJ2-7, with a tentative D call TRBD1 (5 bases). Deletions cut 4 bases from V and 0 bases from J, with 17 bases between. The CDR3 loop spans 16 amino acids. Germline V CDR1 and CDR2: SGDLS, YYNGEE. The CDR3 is CASSSSLTASSYEQYF. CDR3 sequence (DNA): TGTGCCAGCAGCAGTAGTTTGACAGCCAGCTCCTACGAGCAGTACTTC.

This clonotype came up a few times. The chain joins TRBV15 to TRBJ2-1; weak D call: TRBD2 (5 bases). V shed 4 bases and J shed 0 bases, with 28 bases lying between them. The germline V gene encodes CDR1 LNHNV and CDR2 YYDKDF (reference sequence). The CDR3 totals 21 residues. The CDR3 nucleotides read TGTGCCACCAGCACGTACAGCTACAGTAAGGGAGCGCTTAGCTCCTACAATGAGCAGTTCTTC. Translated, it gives CATSTYSYSKGALSSYNEQFF.

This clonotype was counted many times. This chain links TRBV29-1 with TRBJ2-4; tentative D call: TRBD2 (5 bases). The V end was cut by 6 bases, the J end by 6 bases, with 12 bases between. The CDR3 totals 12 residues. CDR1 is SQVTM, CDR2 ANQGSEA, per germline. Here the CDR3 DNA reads TGCAGCGTCGGCGAGAGGGCAAACATTCAGTACTTC. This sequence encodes CSVGERANIQYF.

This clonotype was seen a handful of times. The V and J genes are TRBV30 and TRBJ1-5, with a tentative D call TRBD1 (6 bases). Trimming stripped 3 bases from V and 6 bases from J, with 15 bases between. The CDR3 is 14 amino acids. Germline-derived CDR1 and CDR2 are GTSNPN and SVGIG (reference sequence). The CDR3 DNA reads TGTGCCTGGAGCCTAGGCAGGGGTAGTCAGCCCCAGCATTTT. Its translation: CAWSLGRGSQPQHF.

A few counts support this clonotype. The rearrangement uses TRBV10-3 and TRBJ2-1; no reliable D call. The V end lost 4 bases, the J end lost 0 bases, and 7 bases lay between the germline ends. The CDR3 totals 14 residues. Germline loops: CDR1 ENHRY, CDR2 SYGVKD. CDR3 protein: CAISGRSSYNEQFF. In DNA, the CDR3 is TGTGCCATCAGTGGCCGAAGCTCCTACAATGAGCAGTTCTTC.

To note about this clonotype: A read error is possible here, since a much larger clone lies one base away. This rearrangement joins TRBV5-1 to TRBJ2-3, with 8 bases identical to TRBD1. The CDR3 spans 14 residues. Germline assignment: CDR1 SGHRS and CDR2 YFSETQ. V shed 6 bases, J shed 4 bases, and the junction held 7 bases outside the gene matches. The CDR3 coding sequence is TGCGCCAGCATCGAACGGACAGGGTCAGATACGCAGTATTTT. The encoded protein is CASIERTGSDTQYF.

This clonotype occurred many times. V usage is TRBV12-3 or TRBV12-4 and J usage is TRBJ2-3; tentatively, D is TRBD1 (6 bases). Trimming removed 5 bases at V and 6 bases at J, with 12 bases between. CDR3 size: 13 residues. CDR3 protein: CASSPTGYDTQYF. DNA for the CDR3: TGTGCCAGCAGTCCTACAGGGTACGATACGCAGTATTTT.

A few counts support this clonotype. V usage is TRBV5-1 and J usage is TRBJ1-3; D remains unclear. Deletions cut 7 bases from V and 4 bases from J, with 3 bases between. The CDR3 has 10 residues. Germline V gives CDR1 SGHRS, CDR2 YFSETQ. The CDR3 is CASEGNTIYF. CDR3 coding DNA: TGCGCCAGCGAAGGAAACACCATATATTTT.

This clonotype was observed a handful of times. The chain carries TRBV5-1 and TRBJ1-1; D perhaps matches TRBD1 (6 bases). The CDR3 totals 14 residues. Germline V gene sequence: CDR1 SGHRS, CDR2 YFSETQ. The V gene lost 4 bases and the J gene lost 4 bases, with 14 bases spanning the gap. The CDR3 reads CASSPTAGATEAFF. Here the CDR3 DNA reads TGCGCCAGCAGCCCTACAGCAGGGGCCACTGAAGCTTTCTTT.

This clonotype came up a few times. The chain's CDR3 is CASSMDPRGNSPLHF. In nucleotides, the CDR3 is TGTGCCAGCAGCATGGACCCTAGAGGGAATTCACCCCTCCACTTT. This chain joins TRBV5-6 and TRBJ1-6; D call uncertain. Germline V CDR1 and CDR2: SGHDT, YYEEEE. The CDR3 sequence is 15 residues long. The V end lost 4 bases, the J end lost 7 bases, and 15 bases lay between the germline ends.

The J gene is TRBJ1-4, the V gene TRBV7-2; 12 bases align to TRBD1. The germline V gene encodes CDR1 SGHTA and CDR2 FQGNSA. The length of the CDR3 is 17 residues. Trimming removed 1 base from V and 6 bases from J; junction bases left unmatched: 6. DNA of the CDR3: TGTGCCAGCAGCTTAGTTTCGGGACAGGGGGCCTATGAAAAACTGTTTTTT. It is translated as CASSLVSGQGAYEKLFF. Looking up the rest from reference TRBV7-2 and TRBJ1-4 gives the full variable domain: GAGVSQSPSNKVTEKGKDVELRCDPISGHTALYWYRQSLGQGLEFLIYFQGNSAPDKSGLPSDRFSAERTGGSVSTLTIQRTQQEDSAVYLCASSLVSGQGAYEKLFFGSGTQLSVL.

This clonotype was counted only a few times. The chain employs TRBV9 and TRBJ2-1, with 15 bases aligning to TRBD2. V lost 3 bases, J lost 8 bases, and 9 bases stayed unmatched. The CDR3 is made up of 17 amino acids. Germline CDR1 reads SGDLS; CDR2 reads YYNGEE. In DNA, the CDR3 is TGTGCCAGCAGCGCCAGAGGACTAGCGGGAGGGGGAGATGAGCAGTTCTTC. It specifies CASSARGLAGGGDEQFF.

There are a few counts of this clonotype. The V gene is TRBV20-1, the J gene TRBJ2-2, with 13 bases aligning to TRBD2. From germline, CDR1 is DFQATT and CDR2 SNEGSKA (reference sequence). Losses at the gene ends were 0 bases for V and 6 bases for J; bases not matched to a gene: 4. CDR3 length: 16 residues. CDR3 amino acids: CSARDLTSGGAGELFF. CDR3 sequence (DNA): TGCAGTGCTAGAGATCTCACTAGCGGGGGGGCCGGGGAGCTGTTTTTT.

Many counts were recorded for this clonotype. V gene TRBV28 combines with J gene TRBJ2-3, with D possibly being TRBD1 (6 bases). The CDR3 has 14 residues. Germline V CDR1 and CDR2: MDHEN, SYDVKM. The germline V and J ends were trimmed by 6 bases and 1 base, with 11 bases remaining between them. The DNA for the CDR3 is TGTGCCAGCAGCACAGCAGGGGGCACAGATACGCAGTATTTT. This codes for CASSTAGGTDTQYF.

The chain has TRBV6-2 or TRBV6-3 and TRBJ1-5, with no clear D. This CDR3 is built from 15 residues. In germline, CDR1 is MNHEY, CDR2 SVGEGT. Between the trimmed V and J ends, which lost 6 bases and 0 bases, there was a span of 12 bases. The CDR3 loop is CASSRIPYSNQPQHF. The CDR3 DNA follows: TGTGCCAGCAGCCGAATACCCTATAGCAATCAGCCCCAGCATTTT.

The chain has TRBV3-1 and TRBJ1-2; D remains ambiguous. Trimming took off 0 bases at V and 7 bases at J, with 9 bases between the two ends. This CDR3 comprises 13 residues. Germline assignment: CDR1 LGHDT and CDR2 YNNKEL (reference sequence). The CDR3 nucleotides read TGTGCCAGCAGCCAAGACCCTAGAACTGGCTACACCTTC. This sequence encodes CASSQDPRTGYTF.

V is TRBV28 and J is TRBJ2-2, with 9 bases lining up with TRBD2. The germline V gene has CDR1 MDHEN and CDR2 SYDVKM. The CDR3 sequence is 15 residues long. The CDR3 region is CEPSSSGSPSGELFF. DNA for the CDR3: TGTGAACCTTCTAGTAGCGGGAGTCCGAGCGGGGAGCTGTTTTTT. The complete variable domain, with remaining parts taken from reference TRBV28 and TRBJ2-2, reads DVKVTQSSRYLVKRTGEKVFLECVQDMDHENMFWYRQDPGLGLRLIYFSYDVKMKEKGDIPEGYSVSREKKERFSLILESASTNQTSMYLCEPSSSGSPSGELFFGEGSRLTVL.

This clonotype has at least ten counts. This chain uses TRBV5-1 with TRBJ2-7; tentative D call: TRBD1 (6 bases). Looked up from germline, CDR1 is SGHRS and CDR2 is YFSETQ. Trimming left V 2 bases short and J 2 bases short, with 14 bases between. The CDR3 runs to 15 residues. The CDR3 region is CASSLTGTPTYEQYV. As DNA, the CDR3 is TGCGCCAGCAGCTTAACCGGGACACCAACCTACGAGCAGTACGTC.

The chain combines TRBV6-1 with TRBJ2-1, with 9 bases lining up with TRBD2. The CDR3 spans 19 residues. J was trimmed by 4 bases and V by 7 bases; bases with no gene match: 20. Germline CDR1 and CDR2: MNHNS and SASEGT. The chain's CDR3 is CASNRPTSGITGGYNEQFF. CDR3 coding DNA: TGTGCCAGCAATCGCCCGACTAGCGGTATAACTGGCGGTTACAATGAGCAGTTCTTC.

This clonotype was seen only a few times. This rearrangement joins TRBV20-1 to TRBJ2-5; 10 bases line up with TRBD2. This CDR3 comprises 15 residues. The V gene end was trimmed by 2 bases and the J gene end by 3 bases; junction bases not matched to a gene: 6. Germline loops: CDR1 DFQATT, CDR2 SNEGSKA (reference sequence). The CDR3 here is CSARRAGGEKETQYF. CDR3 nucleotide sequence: TGCAGTGCTAGAAGAGCGGGAGGGGAAAAAGAGACCCAGTACTTC.

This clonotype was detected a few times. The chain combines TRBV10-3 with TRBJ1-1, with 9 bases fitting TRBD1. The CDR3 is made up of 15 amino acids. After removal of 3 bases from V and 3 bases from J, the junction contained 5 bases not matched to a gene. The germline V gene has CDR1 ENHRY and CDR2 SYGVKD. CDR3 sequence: CAISDTGGLDTEAFF. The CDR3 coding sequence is TGTGCCATCAGTGATACAGGGGGCCTGGACACTGAAGCTTTCTTT.

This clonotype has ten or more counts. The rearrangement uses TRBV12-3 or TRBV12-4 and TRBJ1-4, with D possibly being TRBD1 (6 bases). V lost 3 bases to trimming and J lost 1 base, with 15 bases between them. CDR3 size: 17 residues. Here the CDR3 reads CASSFWFSRGTNEKLFF. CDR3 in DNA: TGTGCCAGCAGTTTCTGGTTTTCCAGGGGAACTAATGAAAAACTGTTTTTT.

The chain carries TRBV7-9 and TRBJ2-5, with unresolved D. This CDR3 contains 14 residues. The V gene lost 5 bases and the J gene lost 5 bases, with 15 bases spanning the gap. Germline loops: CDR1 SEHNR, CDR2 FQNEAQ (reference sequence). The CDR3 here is CASSDAGLPETQYF. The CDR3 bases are TGTGCCAGCAGCGACGCCGGGCTTCCTGAGACCCAGTACTTC.

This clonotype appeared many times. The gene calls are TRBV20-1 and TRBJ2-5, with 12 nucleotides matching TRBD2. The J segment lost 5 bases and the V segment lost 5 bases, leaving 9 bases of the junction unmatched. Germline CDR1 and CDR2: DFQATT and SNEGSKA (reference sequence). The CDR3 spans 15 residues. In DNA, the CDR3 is TGCAGTGCTCGCCTACGACTAGCGGGAGAGGAGACCCAGTACTTC. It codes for CSARLRLAGEETQYF.

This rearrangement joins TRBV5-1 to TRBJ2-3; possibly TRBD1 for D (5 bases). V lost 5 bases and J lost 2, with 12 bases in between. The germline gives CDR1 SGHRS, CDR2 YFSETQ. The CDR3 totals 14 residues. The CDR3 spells CASRPGLPTDTQYF. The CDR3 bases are TGCGCCAGCAGACCAGGGCTTCCCACAGATACGCAGTATTTT.

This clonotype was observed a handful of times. The CDR3 spells CASSLVGTSETQYF. CDR3 coding DNA: TGTGCCAGCAGCCTCGTGGGGACGTCAGAGACCCAGTACTTC. This chain uses TRBV7-9 with TRBJ2-5, with D tentatively TRBD1 or TRBD2 (5 bases each). Trimming stripped 5 bases from V and 4 bases from J, with 14 bases between. Germline loops: CDR1 SEHNR, CDR2 FQNEAQ (reference sequence). The CDR3 has 14 amino acids.

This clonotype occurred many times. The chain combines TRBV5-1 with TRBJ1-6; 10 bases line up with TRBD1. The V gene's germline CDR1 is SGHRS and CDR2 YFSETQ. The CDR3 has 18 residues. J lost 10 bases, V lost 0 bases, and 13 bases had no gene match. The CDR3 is CASSLEGQGSSLPSPLHF. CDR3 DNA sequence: TGCGCCAGCAGCTTGGAGGGACAGGGGTCCTCCTTGCCCTCACCCCTCCACTTT.

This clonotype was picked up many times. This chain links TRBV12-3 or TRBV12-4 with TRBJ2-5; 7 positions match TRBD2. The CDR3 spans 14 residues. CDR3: CASGQGTTKETQYF. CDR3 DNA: TGTGCGTCAGGCCAAGGGACTACGAAAGAGACCCAGTACTTC.

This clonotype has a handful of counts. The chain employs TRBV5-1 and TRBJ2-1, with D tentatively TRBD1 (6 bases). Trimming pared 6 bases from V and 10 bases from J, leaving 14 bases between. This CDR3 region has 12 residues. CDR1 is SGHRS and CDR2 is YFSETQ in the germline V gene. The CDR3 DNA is TGCGCCAGCATCGCCCCCGGGACAGAGCAGTTCTTC. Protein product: CASIAPGTEQFF. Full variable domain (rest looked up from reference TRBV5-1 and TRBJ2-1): KAGVTQTPRYLIKTRGQQVTLSCSPISGHRSVSWYQQTPGQGLQFLFEYFSETQRNKGNFPGRFSGRQFSNSRSEMNVSTLELGDSALYLCASIAPGTEQFFGPGTRLTVL.